This T cell receptor beta chain was obtained from a study of blood T cell repertoires in COVID-19. As for the study in general: Italy, Spain and the United States were the sources of the convalescent and acute COVID-19 samples. T cells, B-cell-depleted T cells, or PBMCs supplied cDNA or gDNA.

Categorization into cohorts depended on clinical history that participants reported. Authors' data handling: Reference gene primers were amplified, and this amplification served to estimate nucleated cell counts. Here immunoSEQ multiplex PCR was the method, and the copy in TCRdb shows in-frame clones only, minus some. V and J calls plus clone size are reproduced from that table; the DNA served to infer D and trimming. The sample shows under 400,000 clones, approximately 86% of them seen only once. Germline trimming cut 1 base from V and 7 bases from J; bases unmatched to any gene: 12. Germline CDR1 reads MDHEN; CDR2 reads SYDVKM. CDR3 length: 18 residues.

The J gene is TRBJ2-7, the V gene TRBV28; 14 nucleotides align to TRBD2. The source of this sequence is a middle-aged woman with acute COVID-19. Sequencing was carried out using PBMCs or T cells enriched from blood (not recorded which). This CDR3 reads CASSLFRWTSGRPGEQYF. The CDR3 bases are TGTGCCAGCAGTTTATTCAGGTGGACTAGCGGGAGGCCGGGGGAGCAGTACTTC.